The 8 T cell receptor beta chains below all came from one sample that was sequenced in a study of blood T cell repertoires in COVID-19 (dated by TCRdb to about 2020). The library was made by the immunoSEQ multiplex PCR assay. The table comes from immuneACCESS by way of TCRdb, which keeps in-frame sequences with V and J called. Part of the clones is missing from these tables; in studies checked, under half for an unresolved V gene and the rest for unknown reasons. This sample holds tens of thousands of clones; about 90% were observed only once. The top ten clonotypes cover roughly 5% of the sample. Input material: peripheral blood. These receptors were collected from a man at least 80 years old in a cohort sampled during active COVID-19.

This rearrangement joins TRBV6-1 to TRBJ2-7, with 7 nucleotides matching TRBD1. The CDR3 runs 14 residues. Germline V gives CDR1 MNHNS, CDR2 SASEGT. V shed 3 bases, J shed 3 bases, and the junction held 5 bases outside the gene matches. CDR3 loop: CASSEDRWNYEQYF. The CDR3 DNA reads TGTGCCAGCAGTGAGGACAGGTGGAACTACGAGCAGTACTTC.

The V call is TRBV15, the J call TRBJ1-5; unclear D gene. CDR1 is LNHNV and CDR2 is YYDKDF in the germline V gene (reference sequence). The CDR3 has 12 residues. V gave up 3 bases and J gave up 3 bases, with 3 bases separating them. The chain's CDR3 is CATSRANQPQHF. DNA for the CDR3: TGTGCCACCAGCAGGGCCAATCAGCCCCAGCATTTT.

The chain links TRBV5-6 to TRBJ1-2; 7 bases fit TRBD1. The J segment lost 2 bases and the V segment lost 3 bases, leaving 4 bases of the junction unmatched. This CDR3 is 14 amino acids long. The germline CDR1 and CDR2 sequences are SGHDT and YYEEEE. The DNA for the CDR3 is TGTGCCAGCAGCTGGGCGGGACAGAACTATGGCTACACCTTC. Translated: CASSWAGQNYGYTF.

The V and J genes are TRBV27 and TRBJ2-1; 9 positions agree with TRBD2. This CDR3 has 15 amino acids. CDR1 and CDR2 (germline): MNHEY, SMNVEV (reference sequence). The V gene end was trimmed by 2 bases and the J gene end by 6 bases; junction bases not matched to a gene: 5. The CDR3: CASSLGVAGANEQFF. Here the CDR3 DNA reads TGTGCCAGCAGTTTAGGAGTAGCGGGAGCCAATGAGCAGTTCTTC.

The chain employs TRBV10-1 and TRBJ2-5; 13 nucleotides line up with TRBD2. CDR1 and CDR2 (germline): WNHNN, SYGVQD (reference sequence). This CDR3 has 16 residues. V dropped 2 bases and J dropped 2; count of bases not matched to a gene: 2. Here the CDR3 DNA reads TGCGCCAGCAGTGAGGGGACTAGCGGGACTCAAGAGACCCAGTACTTC. As protein: CASSEGTSGTQETQYF.

This sequence joins TRBV5-1 and TRBJ2-7; D remains ambiguous. CDR3 length: 13 residues. V was clipped by 0 bases and J by 3 bases, with 7 bases between them. Germline V gene sequence: CDR1 SGHRS, CDR2 YFSETQ. CDR3 sequence (DNA): TGCGCCAGCAGCTTGGCCCAGAACTACGAGCAGTACTTC. Its translation is CASSLAQNYEQYF.

V gene TRBV4-2 combines with J gene TRBJ1-5, with D possibly TRBD1 on 6 matching bases. Germline CDR1 LGHNA, CDR2 YNFKEQ. Trimming left V 0 bases short and J 1 base short, with 16 bases between. The CDR3 is 18 residues long. The CDR3, as DNA: TGTGCCAGCAGCCAAGACTCCCACAGGGCGGCGAGCAATCAGCCCCAGCATTTT. Its translation is CASSQDSHRAASNQPQHF.

The chain employs TRBV9 and TRBJ1-1; a possible D gene is TRBD1 (5 bases). CDR1 and CDR2 (germline): SGDLS, YYNGEE. The V and J ends lost 0 bases and 3 bases respectively, with 12 bases between them. The CDR3 contains 15 residues. The CDR3 sequence is CASSVDTGVDTEAFF. CDR3 nucleotide sequence: TGTGCCAGCAGCGTAGATACGGGGGTCGACACTGAAGCTTTCTTT.